The rows below give T cell receptor beta chains drawn from one sample of a study of blood T cell repertoires in COVID-19. Profiling relied on immunoSEQ multiplex PCR, and the TCRdb table lists in-frame clones only, not all of them. The repertoire includes roughly 190,000 clones, about 85% of them detected once, and 6% to 7.5% sits in the top ten. Sample: peripheral blood. The origin of the receptors is a woman aged 80 or over in a cohort sampled during active or convalescent COVID-19. Both conserved end residues are part of each CDR3. Each record gives: clone size, D gene, V gene, J gene, CDR3 length, CDR3 protein, CDR3 DNA. A D gene is named only where the DNA matches it firmly. Only part of the rows carry a size: once, few, many, or a class if the clone is expanded.

NA,TRBD1,TRBV27,TRBJ1-3,14,CASRDRGAGNTIYF,TGTGCCAGCAGGGACAGGGGCGCTGGAAACACCATATATTTT
many,NA,TRBV5-6,TRBJ1-5,15,CASSPLGGILQPQHF,TGTGCCAGCAGCCCCCTGGGGGGGATTCTGCAGCCCCAGCATTTT
once,TRBD1,TRBV24-1,TRBJ2-5,15,CATSLWDRGQETQYF,TGTGCCACCAGTCTCTGGGACAGGGGGCAAGAGACCCAGTACTTC
NA,TRBD1,TRBV2,TRBJ1-4,15,CASRGQGLSNEKLFF,TGTGCCAGCAGGGGACAGGGTCTGTCTAATGAAAAACTGTTTTTT
NA,NA,TRBV27,TRBJ1-2,13,CASSYRVTGGYTF,TGTGCCAGCAGTTACAGGGTAACGGGTGGCTACACCTTC
once,NA,TRBV9,TRBJ1-3,18,CASSTLGGPTLSGNTIYF,TGTGCCAGCAGCACCCTCGGAGGACCGACCCTCTCTGGAAACACCATATATTTT
NA,NA,TRBV11-2,TRBJ2-1,12,CASRRENNEQFF,TGTGCCAGCAGACGGGAAAACAATGAGCAGTTCTTC
NA,TRBD1,TRBV3-1/TRBV3-2,TRBJ1-1,13,CASSHTGAPEAFF,TGTGCCAGCAGTCATACAGGGGCCCCGGAGGCTTTCTTT
few,NA,TRBV12-5,TRBJ1-5,16,CASGLVLDRIIWPQHF,TGTGCTAGTGGTTTGGTATTAGACAGGATTATCTGGCCCCAGCATTTT
NA,TRBD2,TRBV4-1,TRBJ2-4,16,CASSQLFTSGGTIQYF,TGCGCCAGCAGCCAATTGTTTACTAGCGGGGGGACCATTCAGTACTTC
NA,TRBD2,TRBV12-5,TRBJ2-3,15,CASGLVAGSTDTQYF,TGTGCTAGTGGTTTGGTAGCGGGAAGCACAGATACGCAGTATTTT
few,NA,TRBV30,TRBJ1-4,14,CAWSFGSTNEKLFF,TGTGCCTGGAGCTTTGGCTCAACTAATGAAAAACTGTTTTTT
once,NA,TRBV4-1,TRBJ1-2,15,CASSQATERNYGYTF,TGCGCCAGCAGCCAGGCCACCGAGAGGAACTATGGCTACACCTTC
NA,NA,TRBV6-1,TRBJ1-5,15,CASSESQALNQPQHF,TGTGCCAGCAGTGAAAGTCAGGCCCTAAATCAGCCCCAGCATTTT
NA,TRBD2,TRBV28,TRBJ2-3,19,CASSFPQSGLAGIADTQYF,TGTGCCAGCAGTTTCCCTCAATCGGGACTAGCGGGGATCGCAGATACGCAGTATTTT
NA,TRBD1,TRBV5-4,TRBJ2-5,14,CASHQWDRQETQYF,TGTGCCAGCCACCAATGGGACAGACAAGAGACCCAGTACTTC
NA,NA,TRBV7-9,TRBJ1-2,15,CASSLEGKGGYGYTF,TGTGCCAGCAGCTTAGAGGGGAAAGGCGGCTATGGCTACACCTTC
NA,NA,TRBV7-2,TRBJ1-1,13,CASSLSGGMAAFF,TGTGCCAGCAGCTTAAGCGGAGGAATGGCAGCTTTCTTT
few,NA,TRBV6-6,TRBJ2-4,16,CASSSGQTLAKNIQYF,TGTGCCAGCAGTTCAGGACAGACACTAGCCAAAAACATTCAGTACTTC
NA,NA,TRBV7-2,TRBJ2-5,14,CASSLQGQQETQYF,TGTGCCAGCAGCTTACAAGGACAGCAAGAGACCCAGTACTTC
few,NA,TRBV5-4,TRBJ1-2,13,CASSFDRLYGYTF,TGTGCCAGCAGCTTCGACAGGCTCTATGGCTACACCTTC
NA,TRBD1,TRBV12-3/TRBV12-4,TRBJ1-4,13,CASSFRGDEKLFF,TGTGCCAGCAGTTTCAGGGGGGATGAAAAACTGTTTTTT
NA,TRBD1,TRBV3-1/TRBV3-2,TRBJ1-3,17,CASSQRATGGAGNTIYF,TGTGCCAGCAGCCAACGTGCTACAGGGGGCGCCGGAAACACCATATATTTT
NA,NA,TRBV27,TRBJ2-7,12,CASSRRVGEQYF,TGTGCCAGCAGTCGGCGGGTGGGCGAGCAGTACTTC
NA,NA,TRBV19,TRBJ2-7,16,CASSISLRTVIYEQYF,TGTGCCAGTAGCATATCCCTCAGGACAGTAATCTACGAGCAGTACTTC
NA,TRBD1,TRBV19,TRBJ1-4,15,CASSLTGTGNEKLFF,TGTGCCAGTAGTTTAACCGGGACAGGGAATGAAAAACTGTTTTTT
NA,TRBD2,TRBV7-2,TRBJ2-1,16,CASSGSGGRAYNEQFF,TGTGCCAGCAGCGGATCCGGGGGGAGGGCATACAATGAGCAGTTCTTC
NA,NA,TRBV5-1,TRBJ2-1,16,CASTVNSGGLNNEQFF,TGCGCCAGCACCGTAAACAGCGGCGGCTTAAACAATGAGCAGTTCTTC
once,NA,TRBV10-3,TRBJ2-7,13,CAIREKGIYEQYF,TGTGCCATCAGGGAGAAGGGGATCTACGAGCAGTACTTC
NA,TRBD2,TRBV7-8,TRBJ2-1,17,CASSLTRTSGGAGEQFF,TGTGCCAGCAGCTTAACCAGGACTAGCGGGGGAGCGGGTGAGCAGTTCTTC
once,NA,TRBV28,TRBJ2-2,18,CAIRTGTRSYPGTGELFF,TGTGCCATACGGACCGGGACAAGGTCGTATCCGGGCACCGGGGAGCTGTTTTTT
NA,TRBD1,TRBV19,TRBJ1-3,15,CASNLQGFSGNTIYF,TGTGCCAGTAATTTACAGGGGTTTTCTGGAAACACCATATATTTT
NA,NA,TRBV19,TRBJ2-6,18,CASSAVGQLISGANVLTF,TGTGCCAGTAGTGCCGTCGGACAGCTTATCTCTGGGGCCAACGTCCTGACTTTC
NA,NA,TRBV18,TRBJ1-3,15,CASRTGIISGNTIYF,TGTGCCAGCCGAACAGGGATTATCTCTGGAAACACCATATATTTT
NA,NA,TRBV6-5,TRBJ1-1,15,CASSYSSRRNTEAFF,TGTGCCAGCAGTTACTCGAGTAGGAGGAACACTGAAGCTTTCTTT
NA,NA,TRBV27,TRBJ2-3,10,CPNGTDTQYF,TGTCCAAACGGGACAGATACGCAGTATTTT
NA,NA,TRBV14,TRBJ1-3,11,CASAGLPAIYF,TGTGCCAGCGCGGGACTCCCGGCGATATATTTT